This TCR beta chain stems from a study of control samples from healthy donors and cancer patients. This clone was seen just once. Sequenced by immunoSEQ multiplex PCR; TCRdb stores in-frame clones only, minus some. Among some 51,000 clones listed, around 90% were seen once. This CDR3 region has 17 residues. Trimming took 5 bases from V and 4 from J; bases not matched to a gene: 10. Germline V gene sequence: CDR1 SNHLY, CDR2 FYNNEI. Sequenced material: blood. This TCR was recovered from a man aged 50 to 60 in good health. The rearrangement uses TRBV2 and TRBJ2-2; 10 nucleotides match TRBD1. The CDR3 DNA sequence: TGTGCCAGCAGTCGACAGGGGGCCTCCCAGGGCACCGGGGAGCTGTTTTTT. This sequence encodes CASSRQGASQGTGELFF.